This TCR beta chain is drawn from a study of post-analysis software for immune sequencing data. Findings of the study overall: Relative to controls, patients with multiple sclerosis showed significantly lower normalized Chao1 diversity. Compared with controls, patients had more of about 5 TRBV segments, including TRBV5-6, TRBV5-1 and TRBV20-1.

This clonotype was seen only a few times. Antigen unknown. Unique molecular identifiers featured in each of the TCR beta cDNA libraries. TCRdb used MiXCR to reprocess the PCR reads, holding one entry per CDR3 protein. The sample consists of about 540,000 distinct CDR3 sequences, about a third of them appearing once. The V and J ends lost 5 bases and 0 bases respectively, with 14 bases between them. The germline V gene has CDR1 SGHTA and CDR2 FQGNSA. The CDR3 extends over 16 amino acids. This chain uses TRBV7-2 with TRBJ2-4; D gene uncertain. Sequencing used blood. The TCR comes from a girl aged 2-17 years with multiple sclerosis. CDR3 amino acids: CASSPGLGLAKNIQYF. The CDR3 DNA sequence: TGTGCCAGCAGCCCAGGTCTGGGTCTAGCCAAAAACATTCAGTACTTC.